This TCR beta chain emerged from a study of cytomegalovirus exposure and HLA in healthy donors. As for the study in general: The early release's HLA-typed donors yielded 78 million or so unique TCRs. Of a few hundred genotyped donors, roughly 81% grouped in the Caucasian-associated ancestry cluster.

PCR amplification relied on 60 Vbeta primers (plus 13 Jbeta primers). Profiling relied on immunoSEQ multiplex PCR, and the TCRdb table lists in-frame clones only, not all of them. The sample shows under 200,000 clones, approximately 71% of them seen only once. Germline CDR1 reads SGHDN; CDR2 reads FVKESK. The CDR3 sequence is 13 residues long. Trimming shortened V by 0 bases and J by 5 bases, and 4 bases separated the two germline ends. This chain uses TRBV14 with TRBJ2-2, with unresolved D. Source material: PBMCs. This receptor was taken from a male donor in good health and CMV-seronegative. The CDR3 region is CASSQDVTGELFF. The CDR3 nucleotides are TGTGCCAGCAGCCAAGATGTAACCGGGGAGCTGTTTTTT.